This is a list of T cell receptor beta chains from one sample in a study of control samples from healthy donors and cancer patients. Profiled with immunoSEQ multiplex PCR; TCRdb holds only in-frame clones, not every one. The sample includes roughly 74,000 clones, just under 95% of them seen just once. Sequenced: blood. These receptors originate from a young woman in good health. The CDR3 runs from the conserved cysteine through the conserved F or W. The order of the fields is J gene, D gene, CDR3 length, clone size, V gene, CDR3 protein, CDR3 DNA. A D gene is named only where the DNA matches it firmly. Where a row states a size, it is once, few, many or the class of an expanded clone; other rows omit it.

J: TRBJ2-1
D: -
length: 14
size: -
V: TRBV7-2
CDR3: CASSTRLERREQFF
DNA: TGTGCCAGCAGCACCCGACTAGAGCGGAGGGAGCAGTTCTTC

J: TRBJ1-2
D: -
length: 18
size: -
V: TRBV19
CDR3: CASIGVMRSTVGVYGYTF
DNA: TGTGCCAGTATCGGGGTGATGAGGTCGACGGTTGGGGTATATGGCTACACCTTC

J: TRBJ2-7
D: TRBD2
length: 17
size: -
V: TRBV5-1
CDR3: CASSGGVRTSGRFGQYF
DNA: TGCGCCAGCAGCGGTGGAGTACGAACTAGCGGGAGGTTCGGGCAGTACTTC

J: TRBJ1-4
D: TRBD1
length: 16
size: -
V: TRBV11-2
CDR3: CASSLDRGPGKEKLFF
DNA: TGTGCCAGCAGCTTAGACAGGGGGCCGGGAAAGGAAAAACTGTTTTTT

J: TRBJ2-3
D: TRBD1
length: 18
size: once
V: TRBV27
CDR3: CASSLYGPGTGPTDTQYF
DNA: TGTGCCAGCAGTCTTTATGGACCCGGGACAGGGCCCACAGATACGCAGTATTTT

J: TRBJ2-1
D: TRBD2
length: 17
size: -
V: TRBV5-1
CDR3: CASSLGYRTSSGDEQFF
DNA: TGCGCCAGCAGCTTGGGGTATCGGACTAGCTCAGGGGATGAGCAGTTCTTC

J: TRBJ1-5
D: -
length: 13
size: -
V: TRBV3-1/TRBV3-2
CDR3: CASSQVEGQPQHF
DNA: TGTGCCAGCAGCCAAGTAGAGGGTCAGCCCCAGCATTTT

J: TRBJ2-4
D: -
length: 12
size: -
V: TRBV12-3/TRBV12-4
CDR3: CASSLVGNIQYF
DNA: TGTGCCAGCAGTTTGGTGGGAAACATTCAGTACTTC

J: TRBJ2-7
D: -
length: 15
size: few
V: TRBV9
CDR3: CASSVEGAPSREQYF
DNA: TGTGCCAGCAGCGTAGAAGGGGCGCCGTCGAGGGAGCAGTACTTC

J: TRBJ2-1
D: TRBD2
length: 19
size: -
V: TRBV7-3
CDR3: CASSLRGPTSGRGHNEQFF
DNA: TGTGCCAGCAGCTTACGCGGTCCGACTAGCGGGAGGGGTCACAATGAGCAGTTCTTC

J: TRBJ1-2
D: TRBD1
length: 13
size: -
V: TRBV2
CDR3: CASTGTGLGGYTF
DNA: TGTGCCAGCACCGGGACAGGGCTGGGTGGCTACACCTTC

J: TRBJ1-1
D: -
length: 17
size: -
V: TRBV25-1
CDR3: CASSERKEWGAYTEAFF
DNA: TGTGCCAGCAGTGAACGTAAAGAATGGGGGGCATACACTGAAGCTTTCTTT

J: TRBJ1-1
D: TRBD1
length: 14
size: -
V: TRBV27
CDR3: CASRDGTANTEAFF
DNA: TGTGCCAGCAGGGACGGGACAGCGAACACTGAAGCTTTCTTT

J: TRBJ2-1
D: TRBD2
length: 19
size: once
V: TRBV5-6
CDR3: CASSFDSSGTNYIHNEQFF
DNA: TGTGCCAGCAGCTTTGACTCTAGCGGGACTAACTACATACACAATGAGCAGTTCTTC

J: TRBJ2-7
D: -
length: 16
size: -
V: TRBV5-6
CDR3: CASSPMFAGPTYEQYF
DNA: TGTGCCAGCAGCCCCATGTTTGCGGGCCCCACCTACGAGCAGTACTTC

J: TRBJ1-2
D: -
length: 18
size: -
V: TRBV4-1
CDR3: CASSQDSLQGRYRDGYTF
DNA: TGCGCCAGCAGCCAAGATAGTTTGCAGGGTCGATATCGGGATGGCTACACCTTC

J: TRBJ2-2
D: -
length: 18
size: -
V: TRBV28
CDR3: CASSPTHFSPGPPGELFF
DNA: TGTGCCAGCAGTCCCACCCACTTCTCCCCAGGACCCCCCGGGGAGCTGTTTTTT

J: TRBJ2-7
D: -
length: 11
size: -
V: TRBV20-1
CDR3: CSASPGYEQYF
DNA: TGCAGTGCTAGTCCGGGTTACGAGCAGTACTTC

J: TRBJ1-2
D: -
length: 12
size: -
V: TRBV28
CDR3: CATADGNYGYTF
DNA: TGTGCCACTGCGGACGGAAACTATGGCTACACCTTC

J: TRBJ2-1
D: TRBD2
length: 18
size: -
V: TRBV12-5
CDR3: CASGLSPASGVPWNEQFF
DNA: TGTGCTAGTGGTTTGTCACCGGCTAGCGGGGTCCCTTGGAATGAGCAGTTCTTC

J: TRBJ1-2
D: -
length: 14
size: -
V: TRBV6-5
CDR3: CASAPEHRTYGYTF
DNA: TGTGCCAGCGCCCCGGAACACAGGACTTATGGCTACACCTTC

J: TRBJ2-3
D: -
length: 13
size: once
V: TRBV19
CDR3: CASSIAGTDTQYF
DNA: TGTGCCAGTAGTATAGCAGGGACAGATACGCAGTATTTT

J: TRBJ1-2
D: TRBD1
length: 14
size: -
V: TRBV10-2
CDR3: CASMTGSNLYGYTF
DNA: TGCGCCAGCATGACAGGGTCTAACCTCTATGGCTACACCTTC

J: TRBJ1-5
D: -
length: 13
size: -
V: TRBV28
CDR3: CASRDYPNQPQHF
DNA: TGTGCCAGCAGGGACTACCCAAATCAGCCCCAGCATTTT

J: TRBJ1-5
D: -
length: 19
size: -
V: TRBV11-2
CDR3: CASSLVGSPTGETNQPQHF
DNA: TGTGCCAGCAGCTTAGTGGGGTCCCCGACGGGAGAAACGAATCAGCCCCAGCATTTT

J: TRBJ2-5
D: TRBD2
length: 14
size: -
V: TRBV29-1
CDR3: CSVVSGGYKETQYF
DNA: TGCAGCGTTGTATCGGGAGGGTATAAAGAGACCCAGTACTTC

J: TRBJ2-2
D: TRBD1
length: 16
size: -
V: TRBV7-6
CDR3: CASRSNRGRRLGELFF
DNA: TGTGCCAGCAGATCAAACAGGGGAAGGCGATTAGGGGAGCTGTTTTTT

J: TRBJ2-1
D: -
length: 17
size: -
V: TRBV15
CDR3: CATSRTQGWASYNEQFF
DNA: TGTGCCACCAGCAGAACCCAGGGGTGGGCCTCCTACAATGAGCAGTTCTTC

J: TRBJ1-2
D: -
length: 15
size: -
V: TRBV9
CDR3: CASSPPGNRNYGYTF
DNA: TGTGCCAGCAGCCCCCCAGGGAACAGGAACTATGGCTACACCTTC

J: TRBJ1-3
D: -
length: 11
size: -
V: TRBV28
CDR3: CASLSGNTIYF
DNA: TGTGCCAGCCTCTCCGGAAACACCATATATTTT

J: TRBJ2-2
D: -
length: 15
size: -
V: TRBV28
CDR3: CASSLWDSGQFGLFF
DNA: TGTGCCAGCAGTTTATGGGATTCTGGGCAGTTTGGGCTGTTTTTT

J: TRBJ2-5
D: -
length: 16
size: -
V: TRBV14
CDR3: CASSWIEGKVKKTQYF
DNA: TGTGCCAGCAGCTGGATTGAAGGAAAGGTGAAAAAGACCCAGTACTTC

J: TRBJ2-3
D: TRBD2
length: 17
size: -
V: TRBV9
CDR3: CASSVDGLAGGTDTQYF
DNA: TGTGCCAGCAGCGTAGACGGACTAGCGGGGGGGACAGATACGCAGTATTTT

J: TRBJ2-7
D: -
length: 11
size: once
V: TRBV20-1
CDR3: CSAWGNYEQYF
DNA: TGCAGTGCCTGGGGGAACTACGAGCAGTACTTC

J: TRBJ2-7
D: TRBD1
length: 14
size: -
V: TRBV19
CDR3: CASKRTGGIYEQYF
DNA: TGTGCCAGTAAACGGACAGGGGGCATCTACGAGCAGTACTTC

J: TRBJ2-1
D: TRBD1
length: 14
size: -
V: TRBV5-1
CDR3: CASSPWTGYSEQFF
DNA: TGCGCCAGCAGCCCCTGGACAGGGTATAGTGAGCAGTTCTTC

J: TRBJ2-7
D: -
length: 13
size: few
V: TRBV7-3
CDR3: CASSRQTGREQYF
DNA: TGTGCCAGCAGCAGACAGACCGGTCGTGAGCAGTACTTC

J: TRBJ2-7
D: -
length: 12
size: -
V: TRBV7-2
CDR3: CASSFSSYEQYF
DNA: TGTGCCAGCAGCTTCAGCTCCTACGAGCAGTACTTC

J: TRBJ1-1
D: -
length: 12
size: -
V: TRBV2
CDR3: CASSGRGGSLFF
DNA: TGTGCCAGCAGCGGCCGGGGCGGAAGCTTATTCTTT

J: TRBJ1-6
D: TRBD1
length: 18
size: -
V: TRBV27
CDR3: CASSLVPWVAGGRSPLHF
DNA: TGTGCCAGCAGTTTAGTCCCCTGGGTGGCAGGGGGTCGGTCACCCCTCCACTTT

J: TRBJ2-7
D: TRBD2
length: 18
size: -
V: TRBV3-1/TRBV3-2
CDR3: CASSRTNLGTSGAYEQYF
DNA: TGTGCCAGCAGCCGCACAAACCTGGGGACTAGCGGGGCCTACGAGCAGTACTTC

J: TRBJ1-2
D: TRBD1
length: 14
size: -
V: TRBV28
CDR3: CASSLTGTHYGYTF
DNA: TGTGCCAGCAGTCTGACAGGGACTCACTATGGCTACACCTTC

J: TRBJ2-1
D: TRBD2
length: 17
size: -
V: TRBV7-9
CDR3: CASSSTSGGSAPDEQFF
DNA: TGTGCCAGCAGCTCGACTAGCGGGGGATCCGCCCCGGATGAGCAGTTCTTC

J: TRBJ2-5
D: -
length: 17
size: -
V: TRBV28
CDR3: CASTLGVKAGDPRTQYF
DNA: TGTGCCAGCACCCTAGGTGTAAAAGCGGGTGATCCGAGGACCCAGTACTTC

J: TRBJ2-7
D: -
length: 13
size: -
V: TRBV27
CDR3: CASSSGYLLEQYF
DNA: TGTGCCAGCTCCTCTGGGTATTTACTCGAGCAGTACTTC

J: TRBJ1-2
D: -
length: 12
size: -
V: TRBV29-1
CDR3: CSVAEGFGGYTF
DNA: TGCAGCGTTGCGGAGGGTTTTGGCGGCTACACCTTC

J: TRBJ2-7
D: TRBD1
length: 18
size: -
V: TRBV5-1
CDR3: CASSLSTGAGSGTYEQYF
DNA: TGCGCCAGCAGCTTATCGACAGGGGCCGGTAGCGGAACCTACGAGCAGTACTTC

J: TRBJ1-6
D: TRBD1
length: 16
size: -
V: TRBV5-6
CDR3: CASSLAGGTEGSPLHF
DNA: TGTGCCAGCAGCTTGGCCGGGGGGACAGAAGGTTCACCCCTCCACTTT

J: TRBJ2-5
D: -
length: 15
size: -
V: TRBV4-2
CDR3: CASSQGVASGQTQYF
DNA: TGTGCCAGCAGCCAAGGGGTAGCGAGCGGTCAGACCCAGTACTTC

J: TRBJ2-7
D: -
length: 15
size: -
V: TRBV10-2
CDR3: CASSDYRVSSYEQYF
DNA: TGCGCCAGCAGTGACTATCGAGTATCCTCCTACGAGCAGTACTTC

J: TRBJ2-7
D: TRBD1
length: 15
size: -
V: TRBV28
CDR3: CASSQLGQGAIEQYF
DNA: TGTGCCAGCAGTCAGCTCGGACAGGGGGCTATCGAGCAGTACTTC

J: TRBJ1-1
D: TRBD1
length: 16
size: -
V: TRBV11-2
CDR3: CASSRAGDRSNTEAFF
DNA: TGTGCCAGCAGCCGCGCTGGGGACAGGTCGAACACTGAAGCTTTCTTT

J: TRBJ2-1
D: TRBD2
length: 16
size: few
V: TRBV4-3
CDR3: CASSQGTSGSYNEQFF
DNA: TGCGCCAGCAGCCAAGGGACTAGCGGGAGCTACAATGAGCAGTTCTTC

J: TRBJ2-7
D: TRBD1
length: 16
size: -
V: TRBV18
CDR3: CASSPPTGTSSYEQYF
DNA: TGTGCCAGCTCACCACCGACAGGGACGAGCTCCTACGAGCAGTACTTC

J: TRBJ2-3
D: -
length: 12
size: -
V: TRBV10-3
CDR3: CATSPGSDTQYF
DNA: TGTGCCACCTCACCCGGGTCAGATACGCAGTATTTT

J: TRBJ2-1
D: -
length: 12
size: -
V: TRBV10-2
CDR3: CASSETSGEQFF
DNA: TGCGCCAGCAGTGAAACAAGCGGTGAGCAGTTCTTC